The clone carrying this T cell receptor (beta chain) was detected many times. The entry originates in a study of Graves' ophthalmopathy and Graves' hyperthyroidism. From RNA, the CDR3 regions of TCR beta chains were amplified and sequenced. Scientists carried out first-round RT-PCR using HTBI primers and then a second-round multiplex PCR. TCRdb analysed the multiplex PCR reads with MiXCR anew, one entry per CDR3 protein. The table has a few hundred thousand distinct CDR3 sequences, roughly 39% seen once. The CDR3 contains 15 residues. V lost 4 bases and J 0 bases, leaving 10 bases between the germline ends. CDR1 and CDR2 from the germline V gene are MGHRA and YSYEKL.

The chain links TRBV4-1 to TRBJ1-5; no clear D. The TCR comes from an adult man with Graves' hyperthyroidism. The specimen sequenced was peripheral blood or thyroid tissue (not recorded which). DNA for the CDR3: TGCGCCAGCAGCCCCGATTTCAATAGCAATCAGCCCCAGCATTTT. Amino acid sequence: CASSPDFNSNQPQHF.